This entry lists 7 T cell receptor beta chains sequenced from one sample in a study of cytomegalovirus exposure and HLA in healthy donors (TCRdb year 2017). The protocol used for the library was the immunoSEQ multiplex PCR assay. TCRdb carries this immuneACCESS record with in-frame sequences only. Its versions omit some clonotypes, under half of them owing to an unresolved V gene in the studies checked, with the rest unexplained. The sample table shows roughly 250,000 clones, and around 85% are seen once. In total, the top ten clones hold around 1.3% of the sample. The specimen was PBMCs. All receptors derive from a woman aged 25 to 39 in good health and CMV-seropositive.

J is TRBJ2-7 and V is TRBV2; 10 nucleotides line up with TRBD1. The CDR3 length is 14 residues. V was clipped by 6 bases and J by 3 bases; unmatched bases: 5. In germline, CDR1 is SNHLY, CDR2 FYNNEI. The CDR3 is CASRGDRGVYEQYF. The DNA of the CDR3 is TGTGCCAGCAGGGGGGACAGGGGAGTCTACGAGCAGTACTTC.

This chain joins TRBV6-6 and TRBJ1-3; D unresolved. The CDR3 spans 13 residues. Looked up from germline, CDR1 is MNHNY and CDR2 is SVGAGI (reference sequence). The V end lost 8 bases, the J end lost 9 bases, and 17 bases lay between the germline ends. This CDR3 reads CASRADLIGTIYF. CDR3 sequence (DNA): TGTGCCAGCCGAGCGGACCTAATTGGCACCATATATTTT.

The V and J genes are TRBV6-1 and TRBJ2-7; 9 bases are a match to TRBD1. The CDR3 extends over 14 amino acids. Trimming took 9 bases from V and 4 from J; bases not matched to a gene: 10. Germline V gene lookup returns CDR1 MNHNS and CDR2 SASEGT. The CDR3 coding sequence is TGTGCCAGTACACCACGGGACAGGGTTTACGAGCAGTACTTC. Its protein is CASTPRDRVYEQYF.

The rearrangement joins TRBV6-6 to TRBJ2-7, with TRBD1 identical over 7 bases. The CDR3 runs 14 residues. Germline-derived CDR1 and CDR2 are MNHNY and SVGAGI (reference sequence). V shed 6 bases and J 4 bases; nucleotides not matched to a gene: 9. The CDR3 DNA reads TGTGCCAGCAGCACCTGGGACAGCAAATACGAGCAGTACTTC. The encoded protein is CASSTWDSKYEQYF.

The chain has TRBV7-9 and TRBJ1-1; 8 bases line up with TRBD1. Germline V gives CDR1 SEHNR, CDR2 FQNEAQ (reference sequence). This CDR3 has 17 amino acids. With 1 base clipped from V and 0 bases from J, the junction kept 7 bases outside the gene matches. The CDR3 loop reads CASSLGGTGLMNTEAFF. The CDR3 bases are TGTGCCAGCAGCTTAGGGGGGACAGGACTTATGAACACTGAAGCTTTCTTT.

This clone was seen just once. The CDR3 nucleotides are TGTGCCACCAGCATTCGGACAGGGAACACCGGGGAGCTGTTTTTT. This codes for CATSIRTGNTGELFF. V and J are TRBV15 and TRBJ2-2; 7 bases are a match to TRBD1. CDR1 and CDR2 (germline): LNHNV, YYDKDF (reference sequence). V was clipped by 4 bases and J by 1 base; unmatched bases: 3. The CDR3 loop spans 15 amino acids. Combining the CDR3 with reference TRBV15 and TRBJ2-2 gives the whole variable domain DAMVIQNPRYQVTQFGKPVTLSCSQTLNHNVMYWYQQKSSQAPKLLFHYYDKDFNNEADTPDNFQSRRPNTSFCFLDIRSPGLGDTAMYLCATSIRTGNTGELFFGEGSRLTVL.

To note about this clone: The sample holds other DNA sequences that translate to the same CDR3. J is TRBJ1-2 and V is TRBV18; 7 bases fit TRBD1. The CDR3 contains 14 residues. Trimming at V came to 3 bases and at J to 2 bases, leaving 3 bases not matched to a gene. In germline, CDR1 is KGHSH, CDR2 LQKENI. The CDR3 spells CASSPKGQNYGYTF. In nucleotides, the CDR3 is TGTGCCAGCTCACCTAAGGGACAGAACTATGGCTACACCTTC.